This T cell receptor beta chain was sequenced during a study of OX40 agonist ivuxolimab in advanced cancers. Study-wide context: Patients receiving dose escalation had hepatocellular carcinoma, melanoma, renal cell or head and neck cancer. Three patients had partial responses: one hepatocellular carcinoma, two cutaneous melanoma.

V shed 0 bases, J shed 6 bases, and the junction held 8 bases outside the gene matches. Germline CDR1 GTSNPN, CDR2 SVGIG (reference sequence). The CDR3 totals 15 residues. Assay used: immunoSEQ multiplex PCR; TCRdb lists only in-frame clones, some missing. The table lists just over 90,000 clones, roughly 90% of them singletons. Study observations and caveats: What antigens the expanded peripheral T cells recognized was never established.

Remarks on this clone: Its antigen remains unknown.

This clonotype was sampled from an adult with an advanced solid tumor such as melanoma, head and neck, liver or kidney cancer. This chain connects TRBV30 to TRBJ1-1; 9 bases agree with TRBD1. The sample consisted of CD4+ or CD8+ T cells sorted from blood, taken in a trial of the OX40 agonist ivuxolimab. The CDR3 reads CAWSVRTGEHPEAFF. The CDR3 bases are TGTGCCTGGAGTGTTCGGACAGGGGAGCATCCTGAAGCTTTCTTT.